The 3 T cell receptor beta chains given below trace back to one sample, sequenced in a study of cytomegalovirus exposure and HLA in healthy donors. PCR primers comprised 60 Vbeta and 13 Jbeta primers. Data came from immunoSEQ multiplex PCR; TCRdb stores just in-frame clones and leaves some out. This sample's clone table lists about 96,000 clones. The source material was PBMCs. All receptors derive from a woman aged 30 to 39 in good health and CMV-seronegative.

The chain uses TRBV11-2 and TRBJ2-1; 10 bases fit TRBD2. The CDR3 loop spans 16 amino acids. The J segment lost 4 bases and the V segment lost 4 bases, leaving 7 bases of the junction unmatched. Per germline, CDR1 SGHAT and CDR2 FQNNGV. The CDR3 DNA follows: TGTGCCAGCAGCTCCGGGACTAGCGCCAGATACAATGAGCAGTTCTTC. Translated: CASSSGTSARYNEQFF. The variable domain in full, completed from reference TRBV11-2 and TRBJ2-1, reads EAGVAQSPRYKIIEKRQSVAFWCNPISGHATLYWYQQILGQGPKLLIQFQNNGVVDDSQLPKDRFSAERLKGVDSTLKIQPAKLEDSAVYLCASSSGTSARYNEQFFGPGTRLTVL.

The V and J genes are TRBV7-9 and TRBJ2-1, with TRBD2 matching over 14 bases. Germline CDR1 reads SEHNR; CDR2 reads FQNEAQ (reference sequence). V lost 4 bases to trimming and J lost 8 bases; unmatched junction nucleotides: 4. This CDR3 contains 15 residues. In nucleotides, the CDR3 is TGTGCCAGCAGCTCAGGACTAGCGGGAGGCCATGAGCAGTTCTTC. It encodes CASSSGLAGGHEQFF.

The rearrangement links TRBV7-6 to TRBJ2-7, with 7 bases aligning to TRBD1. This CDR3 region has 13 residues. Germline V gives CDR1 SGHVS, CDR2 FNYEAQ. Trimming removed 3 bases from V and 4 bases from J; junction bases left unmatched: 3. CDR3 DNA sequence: TGTGCCAGCAGCTTTAGGGACAGTTACGAGCAGTACTTC. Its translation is CASSFRDSYEQYF.